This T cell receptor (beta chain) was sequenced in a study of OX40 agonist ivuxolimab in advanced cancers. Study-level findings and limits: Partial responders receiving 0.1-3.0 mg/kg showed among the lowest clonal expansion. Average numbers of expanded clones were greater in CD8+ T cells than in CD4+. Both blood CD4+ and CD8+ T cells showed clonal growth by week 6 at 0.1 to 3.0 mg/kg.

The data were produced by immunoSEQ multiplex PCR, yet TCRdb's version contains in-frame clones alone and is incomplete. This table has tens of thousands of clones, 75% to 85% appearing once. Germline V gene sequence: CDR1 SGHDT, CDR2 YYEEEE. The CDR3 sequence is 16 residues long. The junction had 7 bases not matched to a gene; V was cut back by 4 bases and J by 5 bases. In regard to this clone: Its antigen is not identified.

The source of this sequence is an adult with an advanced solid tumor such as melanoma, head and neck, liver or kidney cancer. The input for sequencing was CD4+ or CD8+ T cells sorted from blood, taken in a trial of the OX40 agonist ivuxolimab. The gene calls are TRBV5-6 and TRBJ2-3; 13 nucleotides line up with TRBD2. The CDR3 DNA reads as TGTGCCAGCAGCATTACTAGCGGGGGGGCACAAGATACGCAGTATTTT. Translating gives CASSITSGGAQDTQYF.